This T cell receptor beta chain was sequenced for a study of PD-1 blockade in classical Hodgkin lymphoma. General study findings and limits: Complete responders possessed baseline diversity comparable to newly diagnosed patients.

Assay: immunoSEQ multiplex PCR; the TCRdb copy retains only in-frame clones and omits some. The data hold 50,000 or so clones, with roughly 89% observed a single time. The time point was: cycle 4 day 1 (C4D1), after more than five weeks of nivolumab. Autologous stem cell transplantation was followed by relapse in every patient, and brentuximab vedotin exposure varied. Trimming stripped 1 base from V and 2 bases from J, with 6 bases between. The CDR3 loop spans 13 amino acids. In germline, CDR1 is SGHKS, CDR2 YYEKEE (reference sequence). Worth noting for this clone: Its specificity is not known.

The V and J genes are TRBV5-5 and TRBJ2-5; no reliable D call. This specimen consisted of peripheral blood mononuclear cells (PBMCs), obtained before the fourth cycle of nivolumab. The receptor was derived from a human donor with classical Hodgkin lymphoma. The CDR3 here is CASSLFGQETQYF. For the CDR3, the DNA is TGTGCCAGCAGCTTGTTCGGGCAAGAGACCCAGTACTTC.